The 18 T cell receptor beta chains below were found in one sample sequenced in a study of T cell responses to AZD1222 COVID-19 vaccine. Clones were read by immunoSEQ multiplex PCR, and TCRdb kept only the in-frame ones, dropping some. The data show 150,000 or so clones, 92% seen once. The specimen comprised peripheral blood, sampled on day 0 of AZD1222 vaccination. These receptors originate from an adult in good health.

This clone was counted a single time. The chain links TRBV7-3 to TRBJ1-1, with 8 bases that match TRBD1. Germline CDR1 and CDR2: SGHTA and FQGTGA. The V segment lost 5 bases and the J segment 3 bases; nucleotides outside the gene matches: 2. The CDR3 has 13 amino acids. The DNA of the CDR3 is TGTGCCAGCAGCATGGACAGGGACACTGAAGCTTTCTTT. Encoded protein: CASSMDRDTEAFF.

This clone counts as medium-sized. The chain couples TRBV10-2 to TRBJ1-4, with D hard to call. Germline CDR1 reads WSHSY; CDR2 reads SAAADI. The CDR3 sequence is 15 residues long. V lost 1 base, J lost 0 bases, and 6 bases lay in between. CDR3 loop: CASSEWSTTNEKLFF. CDR3 bases: TGCGCCAGCAGTGAGTGGAGTACAACTAATGAAAAACTGTTTTTT.

The chain combines TRBV27 with TRBJ2-1; 12 bases align to TRBD2. With 5 bases clipped from V and 8 bases from J, the junction kept 7 bases outside the gene matches. CDR1 and CDR2 (germline): MNHEY, SMNVEV (reference sequence). The CDR3 totals 15 residues. CDR3 DNA: TGTGCCAGCAGTACCTCGGGACTAGCGGGTTATGAGCAGTTCTTC. Encoded protein: CASSTSGLAGYEQFF.

The rearrangement links TRBV2 to TRBJ1-4; the D gene is possibly TRBD1 (5 bases). Germline values: CDR1 SNHLY, CDR2 FYNNEI. The CDR3 spans 17 residues. V lost 0 bases and J 0 bases, leaving 11 bases between the germline ends. The CDR3 DNA sequence: TGTGCCAGCAGTGAAGCGCTTTGGGGGGCAACTAATGAAAAACTGTTTTTT. This codes for CASSEALWGATNEKLFF. The full variable domain, its missing parts supplied by reference TRBV2 and TRBJ1-4, is EPEVTQTPSHQVTQMGQEVILRCVPISNHLYFYWYRQILGQKVEFLVSFYNNEISEKSEIFDDQFSVERPDGSNFTLKIRSTKLEDSAMYFCASSEALWGATNEKLFFGSGTQLSVL.

With regard to this clone: This sample also contains other DNA sequences that code for the same CDR3. V is TRBV7-8 and J is TRBJ1-2; D uncertain. Per germline, CDR1 SGHVS and CDR2 FQNEAQ. V gave up 5 bases and J gave up 3 bases, with 7 bases separating them. The CDR3 consists of 12 residues. In nucleotides, the CDR3 is TGTGCCAGCAGCCTGAGGGACTATGGCTACACCTTC. It specifies CASSLRDYGYTF.

This sequence joins TRBV28 and TRBJ1-2; D is ambiguous. V lost 7 bases and J 2 bases, leaving 8 bases between the germline ends. The CDR3 has 12 amino acids. Germline CDR1 and CDR2: MDHEN and SYDVKM. CDR3 sequence: CASIDGNYGYTF. The CDR3 DNA reads TGTGCCAGCATCGACGGGAACTATGGCTACACCTTC.

The rearrangement uses TRBV9 and TRBJ2-5, with D perhaps matching TRBD2 (5 bases). Germline CDR1 SGDLS, CDR2 YYNGEE. The CDR3 has 15 residues. V lost 0 bases and J 5 bases, leaving 14 bases between the germline ends. In DNA, the CDR3 is TGTGCCAGCAGCGTAGGGAAACTCCCGGGGGAGACCCAGTACTTC. Translating gives CASSVGKLPGETQYF.

This clone has more than one count but fewer than ten. V gene TRBV5-3 combines with J gene TRBJ2-7, with 9 bases fitting TRBD2. TRBV5-3 is placed among ORFs of uncertain function. The V and J ends lost 4 bases and 5 bases, in that order; junction bases with no gene match: 7. There are 14 residues in the CDR3. The DNA of the CDR3 is TGTGCCAGAAGCCTGGGACTAGCACCCCACGAGCAGTACTTC. Residues: CARSLGLAPHEQYF.

This chain joins TRBV29-1 and TRBJ2-1, with TRBD2 matching over 7 bases. CDR3 length equals 14 residues. The V gene end was trimmed by 2 bases and the J gene end by 4 bases; junction bases not matched to a gene: 5. Germline lookup yields CDR1 SQVTM and CDR2 ANQGSEA. CDR3 amino acids: CSVEWRENYNEQFF. For the CDR3, the DNA is TGCAGCGTTGAATGGCGGGAGAATTACAATGAGCAGTTCTTC.

The CDR3 DNA reads as TGTGCCAGCAGCTTGAATCTGCAGGGGGACAATGAGCAGTTCTTC. Encoded protein: CASSLNLQGDNEQFF. V usage is TRBV5-4 and J usage is TRBJ2-1, with 7 bases matching TRBD1. This CDR3 region has 15 residues. Trimming removed 1 base from V and 5 bases from J; junction bases left unmatched: 6. Germline V gives CDR1 SGHNT, CDR2 YYREEE (reference sequence).

This clone is a singleton in its sample. The chain carries TRBV5-1 and TRBJ1-5, with D possibly TRBD1 on 5 matching bases. Trimming removed 2 bases from V and 5 bases from J, with 11 bases in between. The CDR3 extends over 14 amino acids. The germline V gene encodes CDR1 SGHRS and CDR2 YFSETQ. The CDR3 loop reads CASSFGAEDQPQHF. The CDR3 nucleotides are TGCGCCAGCAGCTTTGGGGCCGAAGATCAGCCCCAGCATTTT.

This rearrangement joins TRBV18 to TRBJ1-2; TRBD1 is a possible D gene (5 bases). Germline-derived CDR1 and CDR2 are KGHSH and LQKENI. Trimming left V 0 bases short and J 2 bases short, with 13 bases between. The CDR3 length is 16 residues. For the CDR3, the DNA is TGTGCCAGCTCACCACCGGCGGGGCCACGGAACTATGGCTACACCTTC. Protein: CASSPPAGPRNYGYTF. The entire variable domain, with the rest obtained from reference TRBV18 and TRBJ1-2, is as follows: NAGVMQNPRHLVRRRGQEARLRCSPMKGHSHVYWYRQLPEEGLKFMVYLQKENIIDESGMPKERFSAEFPKEGPSILRIQQVVRGDSAAYFCASSPPAGPRNYGYTFGSGTRLTVV.

V usage is TRBV28 and J usage is TRBJ2-7; 12 nucleotides align to TRBD2. This CDR3 has 16 residues. Germline V gene data show CDR1 as MDHEN and CDR2 as SYDVKM. The V gene end was trimmed by 6 bases and the J gene end by 6 bases; junction bases not matched to a gene: 12. CDR3 region: CASSPRLAGGPLEQYF. For the CDR3, the DNA is TGTGCCAGCAGCCCAAGGCTAGCGGGAGGGCCTCTCGAGCAGTACTTC.

The chain is built from TRBV10-2 and TRBJ2-3, with a weak D call TRBD2 (6 bases). The CDR3 sequence is 14 residues long. CDR1 WSHSY and CDR2 SAAADI come from the germline V gene. With 8 bases removed from V and 2 bases from J, the gap between germline ends came to 14 bases. The CDR3 loop is CASRERTYTDTQYF. CDR3 bases: TGCGCCAGCCGGGAGAGAACCTACACAGATACGCAGTATTTT.

V usage is TRBV5-5 and J usage is TRBJ1-2; TRBD1 agrees at 7 bases. The germline V gene has CDR1 SGHKS and CDR2 YYEKEE (reference sequence). The CDR3 consists of 13 residues. V trimming: 0 bases; J trimming: 9 bases; junction bases outside the gene matches: 5. The CDR3 reads CASSLDRGFRYTF. CDR3 DNA sequence: TGTGCCAGCAGCTTGGACAGGGGCTTCCGCTACACCTTC.

The V call is TRBV19, the J call TRBJ2-7; D gene unclear. V lost 8 bases, J lost 3 bases, and 14 bases lay in between. The V gene's germline CDR1 is LNHDA and CDR2 SQIVND (reference sequence). This CDR3 spans 13 amino acids. In DNA, the CDR3 is TGTGCCAGTGCGAGAACAGCCCTCTACGAGCAGTACTTC. Translation: CASARTALYEQYF. Drawing the rest from reference TRBV19 and TRBJ2-7, the complete variable domain is DGGITQSPKYLFRKEGQNVTLSCEQNLNHDAMYWYRQDPGQGLRLIYYSQIVNDFQKGDIAEGYSVSREKKESFPLTVTSAQKNPTAFYLCASARTALYEQYFGPGTRLTVT.

The chain joins TRBV20-1 to TRBJ2-7; D remains unclear. Per the germline V gene, CDR1 is DFQATT and CDR2 is SNEGSKA (reference sequence). CDR3 length: 13 residues. Trimming took off 3 bases at V and 2 bases at J, with 11 bases between the two ends. In DNA, the CDR3 is TGCAGTGCTAGTATAGTCGGCCCCTACGAGCAGTACTTC. Amino acids: CSASIVGPYEQYF.

This chain's CDR3 is CASSQQGAGTGELFF. CDR3 sequence (DNA): TGTGCCAGCAGCCAACAGGGGGCGGGCACCGGGGAGCTGTTTTTT. The gene calls are TRBV7-9 and TRBJ2-2, with TRBD1 identical over 9 bases. With 5 bases clipped from V and 4 bases from J, the junction kept 5 bases outside the gene matches. Germline assignment: CDR1 SEHNR and CDR2 FQNEAQ (reference sequence). The CDR3 covers 15 residues.